This passage covers 21 T cell receptor beta chains from one sample sequenced in a study of cytomegalovirus exposure and HLA in healthy donors. The protocol was immunoSEQ multiplex PCR, while the TCRdb copy is restricted to in-frame clones and leaves out a portion. The sample yields some 170,000 clones, around 86% seen once. The specimen was PBMCs. Every receptor here comes from a man aged 18 to 29 in good health and CMV-seropositive.

V is TRBV5-6 and J is TRBJ2-3; D is unclear. The germline gives CDR1 SGHDT, CDR2 YYEEEE. The CDR3 consists of 14 residues. V lost 3 bases and J lost 1, with 9 bases in between. The CDR3 nucleotides read TGTGCCAGCAGCTCTTTGTGGCGCACAGATACGCAGTATTTT. Translated, it gives CASSSLWRTDTQYF.

This clone showed up just once. V is TRBV20-1 and J is TRBJ2-3, with D perhaps matching TRBD2 (5 bases). V was cut by 6 bases and J by 4 bases, with 8 bases left in between. This CDR3 spans 11 amino acids. CDR1 is DFQATT, CDR2 SNEGSKA, per germline (reference sequence). The CDR3 DNA reads as TGCAGTGCCGCGGGCTCAGATACGCAGTATTTT. It codes for CSAAGSDTQYF.

This chain links TRBV7-2 with TRBJ2-5; TRBD1 is a possible D gene (6 bases). Trimming took off 3 bases at V and 4 bases at J, with 12 bases between the two ends. Germline lookup yields CDR1 SGHTA and CDR2 FQGNSA. This CDR3 spans 14 amino acids. This chain's CDR3 is CASSFRGAGETQYF. The CDR3, as DNA: TGTGCCAGCAGCTTCAGGGGCGCGGGAGAGACCCAGTACTTC. Full variable domain (rest looked up from reference TRBV7-2 and TRBJ2-5): GAGVSQSPSNKVTEKGKDVELRCDPISGHTALYWYRQSLGQGLEFLIYFQGNSAPDKSGLPSDRFSAERTGGSVSTLTIQRTQQEDSAVYLCASSFRGAGETQYFGPGTRLLVL.

The CDR3 nucleotides read TGTGCCTGGAACCAGGTCGGCGAAGCTTTCTTT. Encoded protein: CAWNQVGEAFF. The gene calls are TRBV30 and TRBJ1-1; D is ambiguous. The V gene's germline CDR1 is GTSNPN and CDR2 SVGIG (reference sequence). Trimming shortened V by 4 bases and J by 8 bases, and 11 bases separated the two germline ends. This CDR3 has 11 residues.

This chain joins TRBV18 and TRBJ1-5; a weak D match, TRBD1 (6 bases). CDR1 and CDR2 from the germline V gene are KGHSH and LQKENI. Trimming left V 3 bases short and J 6 bases short, with 12 bases between. The CDR3 sequence is 14 residues long. CDR3 in amino acids: CASSPQGPPQPQHF. The CDR3 bases are TGTGCCAGCTCACCGCAGGGGCCCCCTCAGCCCCAGCATTTT.

V is TRBV6-4 and J is TRBJ1-2, with 7 bases lining up with TRBD1. CDR3 length equals 18 residues. Germline V gene lookup returns CDR1 MRHNA and CDR2 SNTAGT. After removal of 0 bases from V and 4 bases from J, the junction contained 14 bases not matched to a gene. Here the CDR3 reads CASSDSPRGQEPCYGYTF. Here the CDR3 DNA reads TGTGCCAGCAGTGACTCCCCCCGAGGACAGGAACCTTGCTATGGCTACACCTTC.

The CDR3 sequence is CSVERGSQETQYF. In nucleotides, the CDR3 is TGCAGCGTTGAACGGGGGAGTCAAGAGACCCAGTACTTC. V and J are TRBV29-1 and TRBJ2-5; tentatively, D is TRBD2 (6 bases). There are 13 residues in the CDR3. Germline-derived CDR1 and CDR2 are SQVTM and ANQGSEA. V was cut by 2 bases and J by 2 bases, with 9 bases left in between. The whole variable domain, remainder taken from reference TRBV29-1 and TRBJ2-5, is SAVISQKPSRDICQRGTSLTIQCQVDSQVTMMFWYRQQPGQSLTLIATANQGSEATYESGFVIDKFPISRPNLTFSTLTVSNMSPEDSSIYLCSVERGSQETQYFGPGTRLLVL.

V usage is TRBV5-1 and J usage is TRBJ2-1; TRBD2 aligns across 7 bases. V lost 1 base, J lost 8 bases, and 3 bases stayed unmatched. CDR3 length: 13 residues. CDR1 and CDR2 (germline): SGHRS, YFSETQ. In DNA, the CDR3 is TGCGCCAGCAGCTTGACGGGAGGCTATGAGCAGTTCTTC. Translating gives CASSLTGGYEQFF.

The rearrangement joins TRBV6-6 to TRBJ1-5; D unclear. V was cut by 0 bases and J by 7 bases, with 10 bases left in between. The CDR3 contains 14 residues. Germline lookup yields CDR1 MNHNY and CDR2 SVGAGI (reference sequence). CDR3 bases: TGTGCCAGCAGTTACTCGAATGGCGGGCAGCCCCAGCATTTT. Translating gives CASSYSNGGQPQHF.

This clone was recorded only once. The J gene is TRBJ2-1, the V gene TRBV5-4; the match to TRBD1 covers 8 bases. This CDR3 is built from 15 residues. Germline CDR1 is SGHNT and CDR2 is YYREEE (reference sequence). After removal of 3 bases from V and 8 bases from J, the junction contained 10 bases not matched to a gene. CDR3 in DNA: TGTGCCAGCAGCTCACAGGGACAGGTTCTCCATGAGCAGTTCTTC. It yields the protein CASSSQGQVLHEQFF.

In nucleotides, the CDR3 is TGTGCCAGCAGCCCCGGCGGGAATCTCCACTACAATGAGCAGTTCTTC. It specifies CASSPGGNLHYNEQFF. V is TRBV5-4 and J is TRBJ2-1; weak D call: TRBD2 (6 bases). Per the germline V gene, CDR1 is SGHNT and CDR2 is YYREEE (reference sequence). V was shortened by 4 bases and J by 3 bases, with 17 bases between the two germline ends. The length of the CDR3 is 16 residues.

The chain recombines TRBV5-6 with TRBJ2-2, with 9 bases matching TRBD1. The CDR3 is made up of 15 amino acids. Per germline, CDR1 SGHDT and CDR2 YYEEEE. V was pared by 2 bases and J by 5 bases, with 4 bases of the junction left unmatched. CDR3 sequence: CASSLQGAWTGELFF. CDR3 sequence (DNA): TGTGCCAGCAGCTTACAGGGGGCTTGGACCGGGGAGCTGTTTTTT.

This chain connects TRBV7-2 to TRBJ2-2; D may be TRBD2 (6 bases). This CDR3 has 17 residues. The V end lost 1 base, the J end lost 8 bases, and 20 bases lay between the germline ends. CDR1 is SGHTA, CDR2 FQGNSA, per germline. Here the CDR3 DNA reads TGTGCCAGCAGCTTAGGGTTGACTAGAATGAGGTCAGGGGAGCTGTTTTTT. This encodes CASSLGLTRMRSGELFF.

Only one count was recorded for this clone. V gene TRBV6-5 combines with J gene TRBJ1-2; possibly TRBD1 for D (5 bases). Germline V gene lookup returns CDR1 MNHEY and CDR2 SVGAGI. V gave up 6 bases and J gave up 4 bases, with 15 bases separating them. The CDR3 consists of 14 residues. CDR3 nucleotide sequence: TGTGCCAGCAGGATTACCGGGACTCCCTATGGCTACACCTTC. Its protein is CASRITGTPYGYTF.

V gene TRBV7-9 combines with J gene TRBJ1-3; D is ambiguous. Germline CDR1 SEHNR, CDR2 FQNEAQ (reference sequence). Trimming took 11 bases from V and 0 from J, leaving 14 bases between them. The CDR3 spans 14 residues. DNA for the CDR3: TGTGCCGCCCCCGGGAGCCACTCTGGAAACACCATATATTTT. The encoded protein is CAAPGSHSGNTIYF.

This chain connects TRBV4-2 to TRBJ2-3; a possible D gene is TRBD2 (5 bases). The CDR3 covers 16 residues. The ends were cut back, 1 base at V and 4 bases at J, with 15 bases in the middle. Germline lookup yields CDR1 LGHNA and CDR2 YNFKEQ. This CDR3 is CASSQAANGIADTQYF. CDR3 bases: TGTGCCAGCAGCCAAGCTGCAAACGGGATCGCAGATACGCAGTATTTT.

The gene calls are TRBV6-1 and TRBJ1-3; D perhaps matches TRBD1 (5 bases). The CDR3 is 15 amino acids. Germline-derived CDR1 and CDR2 are MNHNS and SASEGT. V shed 2 bases and J shed 3 bases, with 11 bases lying between them. CDR3 protein: CASSEIRDFGNTIYF. CDR3 DNA: TGTGCCAGCAGTGAAATCCGGGACTTTGGAAACACCATATATTTT.

The chain uses TRBV5-6 and TRBJ1-1, with 7 bases fitting TRBD1. The V gene's germline CDR1 is SGHDT and CDR2 YYEEEE. V gave up 0 bases and J gave up 5 bases; unmatched junction bases: 7. The CDR3 consists of 15 residues. The CDR3 protein is CASSLGTGRGTEAFF. As DNA, the CDR3 is TGTGCCAGCAGCTTGGGGACAGGAAGGGGGACTGAAGCTTTCTTT. Drawing the rest from reference TRBV5-6 and TRBJ1-1, the complete variable domain is DAGVTQSPTHLIKTRGQQVTLRCSPKSGHDTVSWYQQALGQGPQFIFQYYEEEERQRGNFPDRFSGHQFPNYSSELNVNALLLGDSALYLCASSLGTGRGTEAFFGQGTRLTVV.

This chain connects TRBV6-1 to TRBJ2-3, with no clear D. The CDR3 sequence is 13 residues long. V was clipped by 2 bases and J by 6 bases, with 9 bases between them. Germline V gene sequence: CDR1 MNHNS, CDR2 SASEGT. In DNA, the CDR3 is TGTGCCAGCAGTGAATACGTGGCCGATACGCAGTATTTT. Translation gives CASSEYVADTQYF.

In DNA form, the CDR3 reads TGTGCCAGCAGTGAAGCGTTTGCGGGAGGGTCAGATACGCAGTATTTT. Translating gives CASSEAFAGGSDTQYF. The chain carries TRBV6-1 and TRBJ2-3, with 9 bases fitting TRBD2. Germline V gives CDR1 MNHNS, CDR2 SASEGT. Germline trimming cut 0 bases from V and 4 bases from J; bases unmatched to any gene: 5. The CDR3 length is 16 residues.

The gene calls are TRBV15 and TRBJ1-4; perhaps TRBD1 as D (5 bases). Trimming shortened V by 0 bases and J by 8 bases, and 19 bases separated the two germline ends. The CDR3 length is 17 residues. Looked up from germline, CDR1 is LNHNV and CDR2 is YYDKDF (reference sequence). The CDR3: CATSRDTQGWVGEKLFF. The CDR3 bases are TGTGCCACCAGCAGAGATACCCAGGGTTGGGTAGGGGAAAAACTGTTTTTT.